This note documents a single TCR beta chain sequence. This clonotype showed up many times. Its antigen is not yet known. There are no base qualities to consult, and no much larger clone falls within one base. This sample is part of a study of T cells after yellow fever vaccination (dated by TCRdb to the late 2010s). Notes on the research overall: The SMART-Seq v4 Ultra Low Input RNA kit was used to prepare libraries from fractions with low cell numbers. Blood samples were taken at several timepoints before and after primary and secondary immunization, and bulk PBMC replicates and cell subsets were isolated. The cohort comprised two healthy male donors, one aged 18 to 30 and one aged 30 to 40 years. To follow T-cell clones before and after both primary and booster YFV17D yellow fever vaccination, bulk TCR alpha and beta repertoires underwent longitudinal sequencing. What the research found in general, with its limitations: A small fraction of clonotypes appeared in both the CD4 and CD8 compartments, likely as a result of convergent recombination. Computational filtering was required because FACS-sorted repertoires could contain abundant contaminating clonotypes from the bulk population. Only two donors were included in the study, so the extent to which the findings can be generalized is limited. The secondary T-cell response was weaker than the primary response but faster, peaking on day 5 instead of day 15. After the booster, most clones that had expanded after primary vaccination were detected again (roughly 95% of CD4 and 88% of CD8), suggesting broad maintenance of memory.

TCR cDNA was made using 5'RACE template switching, a step that added a universal primer site and unique molecular identifiers. Priming of cDNA synthesis was performed from both the TCR alpha and TCR beta constant segments. Two PCR steps were used to amplify libraries, with sample barcodes and sequencing adapters being added in the second step. Sequencing of libraries was performed on Illumina HiSeq 2500 (2x100 bp) or NovaSeq (2x150 bp). Per the authors' processing: Reads were demultiplexed and collapsed into UMI consensus sequences with MIGEC, and V(D)J alignment was performed with MiXCR. Clonotypes responding to the vaccine were identified with edgeR on replicate PBMC samples, with the criteria of FDR below 0.01 and a log2 fold change above 5 up to day 15. Each bulk clonotype received a CD4 or CD8 identity based on whether the sequenced CD4 or CD8 repertoire contained that clonotype at higher abundance. The public sequencing data were trimmed at Q25 with fastp and processed into clonotypes with MiXCR by TCRdb, which kept only in-frame beta chains. Duplicate CDR3 protein sequences are folded into a single record with the most common DNA and genes. TCRdb's processing, not the authors', yielded these V and J calls. Here the sample has 200,000 to 300,000 distinct CDR3 sequences; under 15% occur a single time. Of the sample, roughly 0.5% is held by the ten largest clones.

V lost 4 bases and J lost 0 bases, and the count of bases not matched to a germline gene is 6. The germline V gene supplies CDR1 SGHVS and CDR2 FNYEAQ. The CDR3 numbers 15 residues from cysteine through phenylalanine. The sequence is cut down to CDR3 DNA, 45 bases in frame from base 1. According to the study, the label for this sample's treatment or condition signals: live attenuated yellow fever vaccine strain. A standard Ficoll-Paque protocol was used to isolate PBMCs from peripheral blood. Dynabeads CD4 and CD8 positive selection kits were used to isolate CD4 and CD8 T-cell fractions. RNA was extracted with TriZol from bulk PBMCs, CD4 and CD8 fractions, and dextramer-positive and dextramer-negative fractions.

Here the sequenced sample was CD4+ T cells sorted from PBMCs, taken 45 days after the yellow fever booster vaccination. The sequence is built from TRBV7-6 and TRBJ2-7; TRBD1 agrees with 7 junctional bases. This receptor was obtained from a man aged 30 to 45 who received the YFV17D yellow fever vaccine. The DNA sequence is given as TGTGCCAGCAGCTCATACCGGGACAGCTCCTACGAGCAGTACTTC. Protein translation: CASSSYRDSSYEQYF. Where the CDR3 stops, the reference TRBV7-6 and TRBJ2-7 genes take over; the full variable domain is GAGVSQSPRYKVTKRGQDVALRCDPISGHVSLYWYRQALGQGPEFLTYFNYEAQQDKSGLPNDRFSAERPEGSISTLTIQRTEQRDSAMYRCASSSYRDSSYEQYFGPGTRLTVT.